The T cell receptor beta chain described here comes from a study of blood T cell repertoires in COVID-19. For the study at large: Samples came from the United States, Italy and Spain, spanning acute and convalescent COVID-19. Sources were T cells, B-cell-depleted T cells, or PBMCs; the material itself was cDNA or gDNA.

As processed by the authors: Cell counts per sample came from amplifying reference gene primers. The repertoire was sequenced with immunoSEQ multiplex PCR; TCRdb's copy has only in-frame clones and lacks some. D and trimming come from the DNA, and the V and J calls and clone size come from that table. The repertoire holds 200,000 to 300,000 clones, with 88% as singletons. V shed 0 bases, J shed 5 bases, and the junction held 6 bases outside the gene matches. Germline V gives CDR1 SGDLS, CDR2 YYNGEE. This CDR3 is 17 amino acids long. This chain joins TRBV9 and TRBJ2-5, with TRBD2 matching over 14 bases. Sequencing was carried out using peripheral blood. This TCR came from a man aged 55 to 69 who had recovered from COVID-19. CDR3 DNA sequence: TGTGCCAGCAGCGTAGGGACTAGCGGGGGGAGGAAGGAGACCCAGTACTTC. Its protein is CASSVGTSGGRKETQYF.